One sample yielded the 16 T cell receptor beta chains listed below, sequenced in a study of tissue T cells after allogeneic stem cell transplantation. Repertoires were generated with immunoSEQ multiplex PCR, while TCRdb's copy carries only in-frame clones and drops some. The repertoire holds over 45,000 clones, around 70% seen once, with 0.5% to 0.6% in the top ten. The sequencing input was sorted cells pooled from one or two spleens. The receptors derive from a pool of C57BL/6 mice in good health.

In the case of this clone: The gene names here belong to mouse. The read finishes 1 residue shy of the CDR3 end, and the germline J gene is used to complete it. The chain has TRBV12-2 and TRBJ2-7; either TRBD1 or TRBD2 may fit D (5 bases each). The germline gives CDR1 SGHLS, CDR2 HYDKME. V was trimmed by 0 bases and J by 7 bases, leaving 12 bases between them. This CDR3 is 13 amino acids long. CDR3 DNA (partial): TGTGCCAGCTCTCTCGCCGGGGCTTGGGAACAGTAC. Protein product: CASSLAGAWEQY. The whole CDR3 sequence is CASSLAGAWEQYF.

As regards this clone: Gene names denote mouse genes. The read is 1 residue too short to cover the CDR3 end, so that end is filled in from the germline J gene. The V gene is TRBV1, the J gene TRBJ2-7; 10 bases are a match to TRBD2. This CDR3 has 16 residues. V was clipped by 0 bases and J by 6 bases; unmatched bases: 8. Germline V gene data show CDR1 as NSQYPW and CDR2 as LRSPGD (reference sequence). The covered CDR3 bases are TGCACCTGCAGTGCAGATGCGGGCTGGGGGGGCTTTGAACAGTAC. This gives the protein CTCSADAGWGGFEQY. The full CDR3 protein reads CTCSADAGWGGFEQYF. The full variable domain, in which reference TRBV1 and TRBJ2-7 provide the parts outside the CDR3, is VTLLEQNPRWRLVPRGQAVNLRCILKNSQYPWMSWYQQDLQKQLQWLFTLRSPGDKEVKSLPGADYLATRVTDTELRLQVANMSQGRTLYCTCSADAGWGGFEQYFGPGTRLTVL.

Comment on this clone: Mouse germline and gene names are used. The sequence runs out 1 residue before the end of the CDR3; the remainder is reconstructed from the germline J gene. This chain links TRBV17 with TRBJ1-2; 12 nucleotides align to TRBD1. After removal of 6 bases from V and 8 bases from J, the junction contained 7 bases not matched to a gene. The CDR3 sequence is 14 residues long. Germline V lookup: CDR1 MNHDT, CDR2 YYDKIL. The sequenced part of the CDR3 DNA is TGTGCTAGCAGCCGGGGGACAGGGGGCAGGGACTACACC. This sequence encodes CASSRGTGGRDYT. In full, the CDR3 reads CASSRGTGGRDYTF. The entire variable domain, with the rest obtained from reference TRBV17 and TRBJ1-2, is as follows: DTTVKQNPRYKLARVGKPVNLICSQTMNHDTMYWYQKKPNQAPKLLLFYYDKILNREADTFEKFQSSRPNNSFCSLYIGSAGLEYSAMYLCASSRGTGGRDYTFGSGTRLLVI.

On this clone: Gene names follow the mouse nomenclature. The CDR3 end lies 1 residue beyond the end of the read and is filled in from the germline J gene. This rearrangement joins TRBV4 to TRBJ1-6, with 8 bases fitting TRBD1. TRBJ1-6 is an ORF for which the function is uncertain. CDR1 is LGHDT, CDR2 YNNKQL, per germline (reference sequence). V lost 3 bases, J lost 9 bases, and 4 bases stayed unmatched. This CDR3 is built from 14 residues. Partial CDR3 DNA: TGTGCCAGCAGCTACAGGGGGCGAGGTTCGCCCCTCTAC. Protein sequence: CASSYRGRGSPLY. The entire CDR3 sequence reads CASSYRGRGSPLYF.

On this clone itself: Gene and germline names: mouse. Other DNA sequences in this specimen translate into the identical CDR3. The CDR3 here is CASSLGISNERLFF. The part of the CDR3 DNA that was read is TGTGCCAGCAGCTTAGGGATTTCCAACGAAAGATTATTT. This chain uses TRBV3 with TRBJ1-4; D ambiguous. The CDR3 end falls 1 residue outside the read, so it is completed with the germline J gene. V lost 1 base, J lost 0 bases, and 3 bases lay in between. This CDR3 has 14 amino acids. Per germline, CDR1 SNHLY and CDR2 FYNGKV (reference sequence).

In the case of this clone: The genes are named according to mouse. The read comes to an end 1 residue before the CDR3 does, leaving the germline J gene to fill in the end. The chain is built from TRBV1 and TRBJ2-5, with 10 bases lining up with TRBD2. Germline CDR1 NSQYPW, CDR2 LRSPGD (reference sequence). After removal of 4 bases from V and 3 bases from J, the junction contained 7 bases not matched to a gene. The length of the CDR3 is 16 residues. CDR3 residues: CTCSEDWGVGQDTQYF. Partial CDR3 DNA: TGCACCTGCAGTGAAGACTGGGGGGTCGGTCAAGACACCCAGTAC.

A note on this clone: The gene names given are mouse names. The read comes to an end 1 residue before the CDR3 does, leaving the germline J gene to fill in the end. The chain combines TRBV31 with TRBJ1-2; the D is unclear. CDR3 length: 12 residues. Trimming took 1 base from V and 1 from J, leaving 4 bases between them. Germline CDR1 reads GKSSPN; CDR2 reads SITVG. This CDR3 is CAWSPQNSDYTF. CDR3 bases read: TGTGCCTGGAGTCCCCAAAACTCCGACTACACC.

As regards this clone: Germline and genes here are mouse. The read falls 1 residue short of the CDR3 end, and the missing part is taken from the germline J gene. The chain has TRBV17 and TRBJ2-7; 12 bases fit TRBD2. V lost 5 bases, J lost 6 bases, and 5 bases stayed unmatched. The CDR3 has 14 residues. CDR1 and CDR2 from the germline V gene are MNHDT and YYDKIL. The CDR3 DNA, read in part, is TGTGCTAGCAGTCGGGACTGGGGGGTAGTTGAACAGTAC. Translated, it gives CASSRDWGVVEQY. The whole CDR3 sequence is CASSRDWGVVEQYF. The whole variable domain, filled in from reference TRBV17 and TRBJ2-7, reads DTTVKQNPRYKLARVGKPVNLICSQTMNHDTMYWYQKKPNQAPKLLLFYYDKILNREADTFEKFQSSRPNNSFCSLYIGSAGLEYSAMYLCASSRDWGVVEQYFGPGTRLTVL.

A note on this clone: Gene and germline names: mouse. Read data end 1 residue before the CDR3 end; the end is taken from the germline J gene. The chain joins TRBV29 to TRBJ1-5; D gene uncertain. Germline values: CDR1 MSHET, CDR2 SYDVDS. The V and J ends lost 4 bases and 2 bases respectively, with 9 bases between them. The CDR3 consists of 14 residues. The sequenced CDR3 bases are TGTGCTAGCAGTTCACAGATGGACAACCAGGCTCCGCTT. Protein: CASSSQMDNQAPL. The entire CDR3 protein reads CASSSQMDNQAPLF.

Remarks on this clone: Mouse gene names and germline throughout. The sequenced CDR3 bases are TGTGCCAGCAGTCGAGTCTCCTATGAACAGTAC. Amino acid sequence: CASSRVSYEQY. The full CDR3 sequence reads CASSRVSYEQYF. The chain couples TRBV26 to TRBJ2-7; no clear D. The read terminates 1 residue before the CDR3 end, so the remaining end is supplied by the germline J gene. Germline CDR1 and CDR2: KGHPV and FQNQEV (reference sequence). Deletions cut 4 bases from V and 0 bases from J, with 4 bases between. CDR3 size: 12 residues.

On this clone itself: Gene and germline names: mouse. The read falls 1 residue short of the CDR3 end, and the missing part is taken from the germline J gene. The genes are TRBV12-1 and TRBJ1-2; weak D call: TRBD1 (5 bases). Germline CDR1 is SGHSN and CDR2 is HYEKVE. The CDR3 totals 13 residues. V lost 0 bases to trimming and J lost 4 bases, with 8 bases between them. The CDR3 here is CASSLGGGSDYTF. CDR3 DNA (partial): TGTGCCAGCTCTCTCGGGGGGGGCTCCGACTACACC.

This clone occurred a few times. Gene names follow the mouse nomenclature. Partial CDR3 DNA: TGTGGTGCTAGCAGGGACACAGAAGTCTTC. Translated, it gives CGASRDTEVF. The full CDR3 is CGASRDTEVFF. The J gene is TRBJ1-1, the V gene TRBV20, with a possible D match to TRBD1 (5 bases). The read falls 1 residue short of the CDR3 end, and the missing part is taken from the germline J gene. The CDR3 consists of 11 residues. V lost 3 bases, J lost 3 bases, and 5 bases lay in between. The germline CDR1 and CDR2 sequences are GFQATS and STVNSAI.

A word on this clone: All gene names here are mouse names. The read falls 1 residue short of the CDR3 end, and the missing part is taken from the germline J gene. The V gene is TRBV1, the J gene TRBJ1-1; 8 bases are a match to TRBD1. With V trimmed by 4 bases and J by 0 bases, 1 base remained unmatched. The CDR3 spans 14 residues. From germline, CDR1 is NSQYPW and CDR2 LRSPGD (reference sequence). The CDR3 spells CTCSGTGKNTEVFF. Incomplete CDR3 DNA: TGCACCTGCAGTGGGACAGGGAAGAACACAGAAGTCTTC.

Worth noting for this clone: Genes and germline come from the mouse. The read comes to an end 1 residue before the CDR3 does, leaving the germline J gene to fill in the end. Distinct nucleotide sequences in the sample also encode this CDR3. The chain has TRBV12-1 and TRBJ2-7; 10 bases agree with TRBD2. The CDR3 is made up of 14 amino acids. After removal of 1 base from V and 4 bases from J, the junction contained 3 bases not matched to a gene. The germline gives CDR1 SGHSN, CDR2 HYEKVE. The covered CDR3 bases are TGTGCCAGCTCTCTGGGGACTGGGGAATATGAACAGTAC. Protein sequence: CASSLGTGEYEQY. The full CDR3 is CASSLGTGEYEQYF.

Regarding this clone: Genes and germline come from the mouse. The covered CDR3 bases are TGTGCCAGCAGCTTAGGCCCCGGGAACCAGGCTCCGCTT. This translates into CASSLGPGNQAPL. The CDR3 as a whole reads CASSLGPGNQAPLF. The chain employs TRBV3 and TRBJ1-5; D remains ambiguous. Sequencing ends 1 residue short of the CDR3 end; the germline J gene provides the rest. The CDR3 has 14 amino acids. With 1 base removed from V and 4 bases from J, the gap between germline ends came to 8 bases. Germline V CDR1 and CDR2: SNHLY, FYNGKV (reference sequence).

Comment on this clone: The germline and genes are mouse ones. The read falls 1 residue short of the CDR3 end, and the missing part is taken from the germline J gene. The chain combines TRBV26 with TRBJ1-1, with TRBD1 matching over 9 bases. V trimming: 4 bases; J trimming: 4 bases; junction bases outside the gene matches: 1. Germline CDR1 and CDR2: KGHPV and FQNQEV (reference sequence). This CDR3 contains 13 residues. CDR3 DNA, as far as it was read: TGTGCCAGCAGTCGACAGGGGGGCACAGAAGTCTTC. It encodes CASSRQGGTEVF. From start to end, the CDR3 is CASSRQGGTEVFF.